This T cell receptor (beta chain) is from a study of Graves' ophthalmopathy and Graves' hyperthyroidism. CDR3 length equals 14 residues. Trimming cost V 4 bases and J 10 bases; bases outside gene matches: 5. CDR1 and CDR2 from the germline V gene are SEHNR and FQNEAQ (reference sequence). RNA transcripts were the source from which TCR beta CDR3 regions were amplified. A first-round RT-PCR used HTBI primers, followed by a second-round multiplex PCR. In TCRdb, the multiplex PCR reads were re-called with MiXCR into one record per CDR3 protein. Of about 48,000 distinct CDR3 sequences listed, around half were seen once; the top ten hold around 25%.

The chain employs TRBV7-9 and TRBJ2-1, with 12 bases identical to TRBD2. The sequenced sample consisted of peripheral blood. The TCR comes from an adult man with Graves' ophthalmopathy. Here the CDR3 DNA reads TGTGCCAGCAGCTGGCTAGCGGGAGGGGAAGAGCAGTTCTTC. Its protein is CASSWLAGGEEQFF. The full variable domain, with the rest looked up from reference TRBV7-9 and TRBJ2-1, is DTGVSQNPRHKITKRGQNVTFRCDPISEHNRLYWYRQTLGQGPEFLTYFQNEAQLEKSRLLSDRFSAERPKGSFSTLEIQRTEQGDSAMYLCASSWLAGGEEQFFGPGTRLTVL.